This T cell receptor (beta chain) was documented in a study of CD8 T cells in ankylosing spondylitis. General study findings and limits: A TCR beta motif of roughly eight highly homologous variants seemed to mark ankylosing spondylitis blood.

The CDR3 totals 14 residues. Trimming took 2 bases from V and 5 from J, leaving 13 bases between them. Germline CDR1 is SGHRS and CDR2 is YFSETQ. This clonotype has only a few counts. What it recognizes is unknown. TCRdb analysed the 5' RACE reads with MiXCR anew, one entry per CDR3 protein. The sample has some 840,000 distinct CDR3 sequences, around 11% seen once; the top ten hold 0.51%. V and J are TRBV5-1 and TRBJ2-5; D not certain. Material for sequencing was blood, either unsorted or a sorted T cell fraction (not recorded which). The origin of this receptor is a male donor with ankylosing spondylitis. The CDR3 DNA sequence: TGCGCCAGCAGCTTTCCGACCGCCTGGGAGACCCAGTACTTC. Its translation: CASSFPTAWETQYF.